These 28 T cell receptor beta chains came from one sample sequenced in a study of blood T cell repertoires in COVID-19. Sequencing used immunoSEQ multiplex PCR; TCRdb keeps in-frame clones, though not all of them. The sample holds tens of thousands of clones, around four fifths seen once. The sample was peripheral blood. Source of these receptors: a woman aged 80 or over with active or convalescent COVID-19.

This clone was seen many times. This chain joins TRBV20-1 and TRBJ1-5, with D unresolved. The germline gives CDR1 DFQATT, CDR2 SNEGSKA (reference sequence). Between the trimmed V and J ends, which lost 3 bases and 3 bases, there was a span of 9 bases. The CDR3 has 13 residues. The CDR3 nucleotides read TGCAGTGCTAGTCCCTACTCCAATCAGCCCCAGCATTTT. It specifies CSASPYSNQPQHF.

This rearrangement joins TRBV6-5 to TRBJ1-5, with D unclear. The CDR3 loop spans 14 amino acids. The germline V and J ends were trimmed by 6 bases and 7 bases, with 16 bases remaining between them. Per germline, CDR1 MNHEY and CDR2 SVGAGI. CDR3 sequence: CASSLRRRVQPQHF. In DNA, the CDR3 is TGTGCCAGCAGCCTTCGACGGAGGGTACAGCCCCAGCATTTT.

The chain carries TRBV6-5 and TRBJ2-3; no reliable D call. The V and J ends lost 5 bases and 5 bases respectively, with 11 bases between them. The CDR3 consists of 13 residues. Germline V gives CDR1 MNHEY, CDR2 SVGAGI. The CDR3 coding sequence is TGTGCCAGCAGTCGAACAGACCGAGATACGCAGTATTTT. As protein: CASSRTDRDTQYF.

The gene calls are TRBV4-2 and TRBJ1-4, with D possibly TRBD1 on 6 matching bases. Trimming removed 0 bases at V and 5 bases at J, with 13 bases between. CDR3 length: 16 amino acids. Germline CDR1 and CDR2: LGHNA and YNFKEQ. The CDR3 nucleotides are TGTGCCAGCAGCCAAGATTTCGGACAGACGAATGAAAAACTGTTTTTT. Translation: CASSQDFGQTNEKLFF.

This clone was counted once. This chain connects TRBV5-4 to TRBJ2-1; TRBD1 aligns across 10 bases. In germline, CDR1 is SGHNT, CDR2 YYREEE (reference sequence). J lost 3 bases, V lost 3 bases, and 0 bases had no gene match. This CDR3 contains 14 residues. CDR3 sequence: CASSWTGGYNEQFF. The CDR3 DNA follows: TGTGCCAGCAGCTGGACAGGGGGCTACAATGAGCAGTTCTTC.

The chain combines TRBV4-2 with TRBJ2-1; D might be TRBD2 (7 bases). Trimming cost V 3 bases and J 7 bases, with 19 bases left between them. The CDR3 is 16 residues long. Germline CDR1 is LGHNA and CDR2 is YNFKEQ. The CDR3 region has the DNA TGTGCCAGCAGCCAGGACGTGGGGGGGGCCAGGAATGAGCAGTTCTTC. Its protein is CASSQDVGGARNEQFF.

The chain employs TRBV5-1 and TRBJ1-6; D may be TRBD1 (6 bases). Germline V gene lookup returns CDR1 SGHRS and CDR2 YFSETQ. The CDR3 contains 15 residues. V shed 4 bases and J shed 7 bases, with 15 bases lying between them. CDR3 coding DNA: TGCGCCAGCAGCGAGGCAGGGGTTGCGAATTCACCCCTCCACTTT. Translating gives CASSEAGVANSPLHF.

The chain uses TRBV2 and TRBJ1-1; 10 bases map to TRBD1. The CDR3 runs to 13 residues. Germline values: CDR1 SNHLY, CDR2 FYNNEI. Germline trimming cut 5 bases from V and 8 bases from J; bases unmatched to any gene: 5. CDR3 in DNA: TGTGCCAGCAGTTCGGGACAGGGGTTGGAAGCTTTCTTT. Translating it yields CASSSGQGLEAFF.

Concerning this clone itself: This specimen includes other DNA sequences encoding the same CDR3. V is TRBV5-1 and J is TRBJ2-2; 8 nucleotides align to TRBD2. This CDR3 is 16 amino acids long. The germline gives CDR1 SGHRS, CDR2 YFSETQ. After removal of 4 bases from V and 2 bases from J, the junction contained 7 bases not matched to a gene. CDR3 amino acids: CASSPLAGGNTGELFF. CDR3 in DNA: TGCGCCAGCAGCCCTCTGGCGGGGGGTAACACCGGGGAGCTGTTTTTT.

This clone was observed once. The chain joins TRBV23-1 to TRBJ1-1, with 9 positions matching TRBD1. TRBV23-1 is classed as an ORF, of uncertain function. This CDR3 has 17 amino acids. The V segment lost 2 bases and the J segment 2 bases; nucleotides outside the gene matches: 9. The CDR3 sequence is CASSQPHRDRVNTEAFF. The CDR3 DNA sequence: TGCGCCAGCAGTCAACCGCACCGGGACAGGGTCAACACTGAAGCTTTCTTT.

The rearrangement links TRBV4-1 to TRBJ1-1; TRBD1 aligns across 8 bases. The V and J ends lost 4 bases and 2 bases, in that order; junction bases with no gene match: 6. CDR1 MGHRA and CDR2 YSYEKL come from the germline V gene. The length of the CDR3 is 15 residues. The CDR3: CASSLEQGVNTEAFF. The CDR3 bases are TGCGCCAGCAGCCTCGAACAGGGGGTAAACACTGAAGCTTTCTTT.

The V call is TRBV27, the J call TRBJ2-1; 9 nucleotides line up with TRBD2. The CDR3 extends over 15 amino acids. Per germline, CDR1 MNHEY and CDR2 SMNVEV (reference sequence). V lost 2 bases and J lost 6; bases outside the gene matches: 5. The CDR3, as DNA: TGTGCCAGCAGTTTAGTAGCGGGGGTTTTCAATGAGCAGTTCTTC. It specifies CASSLVAGVFNEQFF.

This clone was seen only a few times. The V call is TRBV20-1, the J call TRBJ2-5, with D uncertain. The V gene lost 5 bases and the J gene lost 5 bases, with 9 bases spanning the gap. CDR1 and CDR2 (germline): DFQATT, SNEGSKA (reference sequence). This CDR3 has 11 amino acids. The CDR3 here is CSAFQIETQYF. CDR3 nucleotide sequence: TGCAGTGCTTTCCAGATTGAGACCCAGTACTTC.

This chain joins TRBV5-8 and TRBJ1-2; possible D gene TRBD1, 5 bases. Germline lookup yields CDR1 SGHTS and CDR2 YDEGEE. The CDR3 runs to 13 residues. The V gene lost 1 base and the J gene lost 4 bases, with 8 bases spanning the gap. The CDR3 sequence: CASSLLGGYGYTF. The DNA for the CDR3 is TGTGCCAGCAGCTTGTTGGGGGGCTATGGCTACACCTTC.

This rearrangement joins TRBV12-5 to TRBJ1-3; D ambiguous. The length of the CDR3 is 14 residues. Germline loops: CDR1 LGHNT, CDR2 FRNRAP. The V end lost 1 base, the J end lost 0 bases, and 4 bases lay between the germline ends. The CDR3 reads CASGLGVSGNTIYF. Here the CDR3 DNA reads TGTGCTAGTGGTTTGGGCGTCTCTGGAAACACCATATATTTT.

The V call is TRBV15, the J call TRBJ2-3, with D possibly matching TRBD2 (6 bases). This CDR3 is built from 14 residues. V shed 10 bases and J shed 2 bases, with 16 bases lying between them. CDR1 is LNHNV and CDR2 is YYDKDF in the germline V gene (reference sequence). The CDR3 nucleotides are TGTGCCAGCAGAGGGCGGGGCCCCACAGATACGCAGTATTTT. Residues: CASRGRGPTDTQYF.

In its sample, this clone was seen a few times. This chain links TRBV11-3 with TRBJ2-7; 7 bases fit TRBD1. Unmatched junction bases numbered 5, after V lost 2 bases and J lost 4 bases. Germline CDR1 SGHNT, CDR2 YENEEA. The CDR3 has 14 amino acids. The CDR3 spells CASSLRGRRYEQYF. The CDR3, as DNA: TGTGCCAGCAGCTTAAGGGGGCGCAGGTACGAGCAGTACTTC. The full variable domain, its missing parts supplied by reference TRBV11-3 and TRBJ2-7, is EAGVVQSPRYKIIEKKQPVAFWCNPISGHNTLYWYLQNLGQGPELLIRYENEEAVDDSQLPKDRFSAERLKGVDSTLKIQPAELGDSAVYLCASSLRGRRYEQYFGPGTRLTVT.

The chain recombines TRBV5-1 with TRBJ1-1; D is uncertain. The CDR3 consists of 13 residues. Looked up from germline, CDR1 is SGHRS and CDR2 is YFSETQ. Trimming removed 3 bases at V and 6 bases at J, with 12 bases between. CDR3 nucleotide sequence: TGCGCCAGCAGCTCGACTCTGGCCGCTGAAGCTTTCTTT. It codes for CASSSTLAAEAFF.

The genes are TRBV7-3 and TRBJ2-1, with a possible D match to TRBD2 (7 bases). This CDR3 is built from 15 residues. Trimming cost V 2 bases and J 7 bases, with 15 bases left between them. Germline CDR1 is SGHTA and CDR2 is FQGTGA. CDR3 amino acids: CASSLGGAEPNEQFF. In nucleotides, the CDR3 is TGTGCCAGCAGCTTAGGGGGGGCAGAACCTAATGAGCAGTTCTTC.

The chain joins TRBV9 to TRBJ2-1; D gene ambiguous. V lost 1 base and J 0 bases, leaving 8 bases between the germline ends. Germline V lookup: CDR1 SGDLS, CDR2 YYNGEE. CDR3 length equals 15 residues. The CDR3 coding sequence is TGTGCCAGCAGCGTACAGGCAAACTCCTACAATGAGCAGTTCTTC. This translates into CASSVQANSYNEQFF.

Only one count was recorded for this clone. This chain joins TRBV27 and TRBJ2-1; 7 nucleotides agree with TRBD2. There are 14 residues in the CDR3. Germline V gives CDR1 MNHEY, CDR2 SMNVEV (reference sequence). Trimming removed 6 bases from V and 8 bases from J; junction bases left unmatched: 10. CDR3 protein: CASSDRGVWDEQFF. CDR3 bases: TGTGCCAGCAGCGACCGGGGGGTTTGGGATGAGCAGTTCTTC.

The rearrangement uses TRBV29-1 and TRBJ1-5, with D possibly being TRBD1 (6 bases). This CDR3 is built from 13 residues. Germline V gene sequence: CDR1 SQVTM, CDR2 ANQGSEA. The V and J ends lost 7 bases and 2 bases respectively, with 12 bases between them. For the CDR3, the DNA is TGCAGCGCCAAGGGGGATGGCAATCAGCCCCAGCATTTT. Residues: CSAKGDGNQPQHF.

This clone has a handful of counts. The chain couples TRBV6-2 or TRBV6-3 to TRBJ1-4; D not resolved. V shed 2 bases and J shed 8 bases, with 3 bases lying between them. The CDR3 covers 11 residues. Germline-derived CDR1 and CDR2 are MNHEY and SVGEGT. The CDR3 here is CASSYAEKLFF. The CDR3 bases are TGTGCCAGCAGTTACGCGGAAAAACTGTTTTTT.

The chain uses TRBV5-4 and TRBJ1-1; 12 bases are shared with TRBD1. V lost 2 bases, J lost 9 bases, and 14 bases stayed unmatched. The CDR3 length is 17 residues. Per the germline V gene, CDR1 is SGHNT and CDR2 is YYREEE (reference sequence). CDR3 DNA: TGTGCCAGCAGCTTCCCGGGACAGGGGGCGAGGGCGAAAAAAGCTTTCTTT. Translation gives CASSFPGQGARAKKAFF.

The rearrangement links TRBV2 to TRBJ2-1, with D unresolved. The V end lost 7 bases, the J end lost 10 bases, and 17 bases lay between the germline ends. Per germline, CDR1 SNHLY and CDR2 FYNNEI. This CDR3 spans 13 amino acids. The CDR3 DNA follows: TGTGCCAGCAAGACGAACCAGGCTCAGGAGCAGTTCTTC. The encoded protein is CASKTNQAQEQFF.

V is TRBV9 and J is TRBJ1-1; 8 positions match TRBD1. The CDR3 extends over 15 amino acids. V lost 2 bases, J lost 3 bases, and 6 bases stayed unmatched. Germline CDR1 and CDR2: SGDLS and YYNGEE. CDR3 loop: CASSVRTGFDTEAFF. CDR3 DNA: TGTGCCAGCAGCGTCCGGACAGGGTTTGACACTGAAGCTTTCTTT.

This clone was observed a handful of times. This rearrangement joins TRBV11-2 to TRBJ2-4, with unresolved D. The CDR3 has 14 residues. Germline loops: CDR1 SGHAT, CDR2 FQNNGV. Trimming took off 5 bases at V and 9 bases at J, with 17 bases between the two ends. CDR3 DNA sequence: TGTGCCAGCAGCCCCTCGGTAGCAGAAGGCATTCAGTACTTC. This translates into CASSPSVAEGIQYF.

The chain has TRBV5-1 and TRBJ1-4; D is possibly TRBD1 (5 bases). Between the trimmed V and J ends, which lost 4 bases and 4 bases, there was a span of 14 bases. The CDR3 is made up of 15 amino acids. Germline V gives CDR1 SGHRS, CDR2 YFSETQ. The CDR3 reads CASSPGGGDNEKLFF. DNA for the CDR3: TGCGCCAGCAGCCCCGGGGGAGGTGATAATGAAAAACTGTTTTTT.